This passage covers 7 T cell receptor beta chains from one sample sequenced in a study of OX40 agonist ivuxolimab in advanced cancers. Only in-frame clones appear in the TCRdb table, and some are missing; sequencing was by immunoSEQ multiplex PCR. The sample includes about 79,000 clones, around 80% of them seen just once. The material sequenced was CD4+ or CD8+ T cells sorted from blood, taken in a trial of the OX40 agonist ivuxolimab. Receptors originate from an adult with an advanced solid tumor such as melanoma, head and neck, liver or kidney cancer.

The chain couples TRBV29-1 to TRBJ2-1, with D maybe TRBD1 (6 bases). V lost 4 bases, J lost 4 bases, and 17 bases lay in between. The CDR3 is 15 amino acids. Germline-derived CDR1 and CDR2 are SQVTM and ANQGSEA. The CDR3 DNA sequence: TGCAGCGTTGTCGAAGGGGGTTCCAGTTACAATGAGCAGTTCTTC. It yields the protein CSVVEGGSSYNEQFF.

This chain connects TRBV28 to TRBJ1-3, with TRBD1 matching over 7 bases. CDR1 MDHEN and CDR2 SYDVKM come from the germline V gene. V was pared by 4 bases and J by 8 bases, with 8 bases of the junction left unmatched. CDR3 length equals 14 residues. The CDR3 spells CASSWRTGADTIYF. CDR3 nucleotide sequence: TGTGCCAGCAGTTGGAGGACAGGAGCGGACACCATATATTTT.

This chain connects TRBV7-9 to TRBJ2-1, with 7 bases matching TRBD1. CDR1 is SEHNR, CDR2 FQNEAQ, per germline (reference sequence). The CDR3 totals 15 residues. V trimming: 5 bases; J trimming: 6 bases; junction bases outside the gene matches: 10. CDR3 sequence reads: CASSPSGQAPNEQFF. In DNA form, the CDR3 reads TGTGCCAGCAGCCCTAGTGGACAGGCTCCCAATGAGCAGTTCTTC.

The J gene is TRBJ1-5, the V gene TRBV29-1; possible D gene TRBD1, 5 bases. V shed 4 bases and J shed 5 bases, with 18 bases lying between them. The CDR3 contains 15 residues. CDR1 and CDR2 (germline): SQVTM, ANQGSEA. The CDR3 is CSVAPGTRGDQPQHF. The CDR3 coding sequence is TGCAGCGTTGCTCCCGGGACCCGGGGGGATCAGCCCCAGCATTTT.

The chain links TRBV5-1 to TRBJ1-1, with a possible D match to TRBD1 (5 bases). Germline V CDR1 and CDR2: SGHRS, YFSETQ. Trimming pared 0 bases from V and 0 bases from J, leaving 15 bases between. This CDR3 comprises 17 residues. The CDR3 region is CASSLGRGGSVNTEAFF. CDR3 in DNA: TGCGCCAGCAGCTTGGGAAGGGGAGGTTCGGTGAACACTGAAGCTTTCTTT.

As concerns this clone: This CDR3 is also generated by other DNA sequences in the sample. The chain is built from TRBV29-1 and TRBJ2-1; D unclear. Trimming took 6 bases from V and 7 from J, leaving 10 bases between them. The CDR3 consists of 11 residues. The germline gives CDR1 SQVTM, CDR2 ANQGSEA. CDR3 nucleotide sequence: TGCAGCGTAACCTGGGTGAATGAGCAGTTCTTC. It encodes CSVTWVNEQFF.

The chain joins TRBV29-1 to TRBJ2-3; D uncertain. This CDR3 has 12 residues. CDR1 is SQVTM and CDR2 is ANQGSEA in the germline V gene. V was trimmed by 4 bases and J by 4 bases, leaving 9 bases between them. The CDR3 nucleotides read TGCAGCGTTGTGGTTGGGGCAGATACGCAGTATTTT. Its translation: CSVVVGADTQYF.